There are many counts of the clone carrying this TCR beta chain. Its cognate antigen is unknown. V lost 4 bases, J lost 5 bases, and 8 bases stayed unmatched. This CDR3 is 15 amino acids long. CDR1 SGHVS and CDR2 FQNEAQ come from the germline V gene. TCRdb independently ran MiXCR on the reads; one entry per CDR3 protein. Of approximately 730,000 distinct CDR3 sequences listed, about 33% are singletons. The sample comes from a study of T cell repertoires in cytomegalovirus infection. Study-wide findings and caveats: Identification of carriers of CMV plus the relevant HLA was achieved through cumulative public TCR beta family frequency.

Sequenced here: cultured PBMCs, sampled from culture after CMV antigen stimulation. The source is a human donor in good health (CMV status not recorded). Some clones in this sample may be carry-over from other donors' samples. The chain links TRBV7-8 to TRBJ2-3, with TRBD1 matching 8 bases. CDR3 region: CASSSQGASGDTQYF. CDR3 bases: TGTGCCAGCAGCTCCCAGGGGGCATCGGGAGATACGCAGTATTTT. The whole variable domain, remainder taken from reference TRBV7-8 and TRBJ2-3, is GAGVSQSPRYKVAKRGQDVALRCDPISGHVSLFWYQQALGQGPEFLTYFQNEAQLDKSGLPSDRFFAERPEGSVSTLKIQRTQQEDSAVYLCASSSQGASGDTQYFGPGTRLTVL.